Shown below are 29 T cell receptor beta chains from a single sample sequenced in a study of brain T cells in children with intractable seizures. Assay used: immunoSEQ multiplex PCR; TCRdb lists only in-frame clones, some missing. Of fewer than 85,000 clones listed, under 95% are singletons. The sequences come from peripheral blood, collected at surgery. Receptors were obtained from a boy in the first two years of life with tuberous sclerosis and intractable seizures.

CDR3 amino acids: CASGRQGSETQYF. The DNA for the CDR3 is TGTGCCAGCGGACGACAGGGCTCCGAGACCCAGTACTTC. V gene TRBV7-9 combines with J gene TRBJ2-5; 7 bases are shared with TRBD1. This CDR3 has 13 residues. Trimming took 8 bases from V and 5 from J; bases not matched to a gene: 8. Germline V lookup: CDR1 SEHNR, CDR2 FQNEAQ (reference sequence). The full variable domain, in which reference TRBV7-9 and TRBJ2-5 provide the parts outside the CDR3, is DTGVSQNPRHKITKRGQNVTFRCDPISEHNRLYWYRQTLGQGPEFLTYFQNEAQLEKSRLLSDRFSAERPKGSFSTLEIQRTEQGDSAMYLCASGRQGSETQYFGPGTRLLVL.

This rearrangement joins TRBV7-2 to TRBJ2-5, with D hard to call. The CDR3 totals 14 residues. V was shortened by 1 base and J by 5 bases, with 11 bases between the two germline ends. Germline CDR1 reads SGHTA; CDR2 reads FQGNSA. In DNA, the CDR3 is TGTGCCAGCAGCTTAGTCCATGTGGCGGAGACCCAGTACTTC. Translated, it gives CASSLVHVAETQYF.

V and J are TRBV7-9 and TRBJ2-1, with TRBD1 matching over 8 bases. Germline CDR1 SEHNR, CDR2 FQNEAQ (reference sequence). The CDR3 totals 13 residues. J gave up 5 bases and V 5 bases, and 2 bases lay outside the gene matches. The CDR3 DNA reads TGTGCCAGCAGCCAGACAGGGGACAATGAGCAGTTCTTC. Translated: CASSQTGDNEQFF. Together with reference TRBV7-9 and TRBJ2-1, the CDR3 gives the full variable domain: DTGVSQNPRHKITKRGQNVTFRCDPISEHNRLYWYRQTLGQGPEFLTYFQNEAQLEKSRLLSDRFSAERPKGSFSTLEIQRTEQGDSAMYLCASSQTGDNEQFFGPGTRLTVL.

The chain is built from TRBV2 and TRBJ2-2; D ambiguous. The V end was cut by 8 bases, the J end by 6 bases, with 10 bases between. This CDR3 comprises 12 residues. Germline lookup yields CDR1 SNHLY and CDR2 FYNNEI. CDR3 DNA sequence: TGTGCCAGCGGGCGAGGCCCCGGGGAGCTGTTTTTT. Its protein product is CASGRGPGELFF.

The chain employs TRBV7-8 and TRBJ2-5; no firm D call. CDR3 length equals 15 residues. The ends were cut back, 1 base at V and 7 bases at J, with 16 bases in the middle. Germline assignment: CDR1 SGHVS and CDR2 FQNEAQ. CDR3 residues: CASSLGLTLRWTQYF. The CDR3 region has the DNA TGTGCCAGCAGCTTAGGACTTACCTTAAGATGGACCCAGTACTTC.

The chain has TRBV3-1 (or the pseudogene TRBV3-2) and TRBJ1-2; 9 nucleotides match TRBD1. The CDR3 loop spans 17 amino acids. J gave up 4 bases and V 2 bases, and 11 bases lay outside the gene matches. Looked up from germline, CDR1 is LGHDT and CDR2 is YNNKEL (reference sequence). In DNA, the CDR3 is TGTGCCAGCAGCCAAAGAACCGGGACAGGGAGAGGCTATGGCTACACCTTC. Amino acid sequence: CASSQRTGTGRGYGYTF.

The chain couples TRBV16 to TRBJ1-5; possibly TRBD1 for D (6 bases). Trimming removed 2 bases at V and 5 bases at J, with 16 bases between. CDR3 length: 16 residues. Germline V gene sequence: CDR1 KGHSY, CDR2 FQNENV. CDR3 loop: CASSQTATGIDQPQHF. The DNA for the CDR3 is TGTGCCAGCAGCCAAACCGCCACAGGGATAGATCAGCCCCAGCATTTT.

The rearrangement joins TRBV6-5 to TRBJ1-2; 7 bases are a match to TRBD1. V gave up 6 bases and J gave up 4 bases; unmatched junction bases: 8. From germline, CDR1 is MNHEY and CDR2 SVGAGI. The CDR3 has 14 residues. The CDR3: CASRDQGGSYGYTF. The CDR3 bases are TGTGCCAGCAGGGATCAAGGGGGCAGCTATGGCTACACCTTC.

The rearrangement joins TRBV28 to TRBJ1-1; possible D gene TRBD1, 5 bases. Trimming took 4 bases from V and 4 from J, leaving 13 bases between them. The germline CDR1 and CDR2 sequences are MDHEN and SYDVKM. The CDR3 covers 14 residues. The CDR3 DNA is TGTGCCAGCAGTTCTTCTATAGGGACCACTGAAGCTTTCTTT. Encoded protein: CASSSSIGTTEAFF.

The rearrangement joins TRBV28 to TRBJ1-6, with 7 bases aligning to TRBD1. Germline V gene data show CDR1 as MDHEN and CDR2 as SYDVKM. J was trimmed by 6 bases and V by 7 bases; bases with no gene match: 6. The CDR3 contains 14 residues. The CDR3 protein is CASNLGQSNSPLHF. The CDR3 bases are TGTGCCAGCAACCTGGGACAGTCTAATTCACCCCTCCACTTT.

This chain uses TRBV11-2 with TRBJ1-6, with 7 bases aligning to TRBD1. Losses at the gene ends were 4 bases for V and 7 bases for J; bases not matched to a gene: 10. CDR1 is SGHAT and CDR2 is FQNNGV in the germline V gene. The CDR3 covers 16 residues. This chain's CDR3 is CASSSPLQGTNSPLHF. DNA for the CDR3: TGTGCCAGCAGCTCCCCCCTACAGGGGACGAATTCACCCCTCCACTTT.

J is TRBJ1-2 and V is TRBV7-6, with D unclear. The CDR3 is 18 residues long. The germline gives CDR1 SGHVS, CDR2 FNYEAQ. V lost 0 bases and J 4 bases, leaving 21 bases between the germline ends. The CDR3 nucleotides are TGTGCCAGCAGCTTAGCGAGGTACCGATCCCAACTTAGCTATGGCTACACCTTC. Protein sequence: CASSLARYRSQLSYGYTF.

The chain has TRBV5-1 and TRBJ1-2, with 11 bases that match TRBD1. Germline V gives CDR1 SGHRS, CDR2 YFSETQ. Trimming removed 0 bases from V and 4 bases from J; junction bases left unmatched: 8. The CDR3 runs 17 residues. The CDR3, as DNA: TGCGCCAGCAGCTTGGGTGGAAGGACAGGGGGCTTCTATGGCTACACCTTC. Translating gives CASSLGGRTGGFYGYTF.

The chain combines TRBV6-5 with TRBJ1-1, with a tentative D call TRBD1 (5 bases). This CDR3 region has 15 residues. Trimming removed 2 bases from V and 3 bases from J, with 13 bases in between. From germline, CDR1 is MNHEY and CDR2 SVGAGI. CDR3 region: CASSYLPWGDTEAFF. DNA of the CDR3: TGTGCCAGCAGTTACCTACCTTGGGGGGACACTGAAGCTTTCTTT.

CDR3 bases: TGTGCCAGCAGTTTATCGCGGGGAGGCTATGGCTACACCTTC. Protein sequence: CASSLSRGGYGYTF. This sequence joins TRBV27 and TRBJ1-2; D uncertain. The CDR3 runs 14 residues. Germline CDR1 and CDR2: MNHEY and SMNVEV (reference sequence). V was cut by 0 bases and J by 4 bases, with 9 bases left in between.

This chain joins TRBV24-1 and TRBJ1-1; D unclear. V was shortened by 5 bases and J by 3 bases, with 9 bases between the two germline ends. Germline V gives CDR1 KGHDR, CDR2 SFDVKD. The CDR3 sequence is 13 residues long. CDR3 bases: TGTGCCACCAGTGCATTTCGTGACACTGAAGCTTTCTTT. Its translation is CATSAFRDTEAFF.

This chain connects TRBV5-6 to TRBJ1-4, with 8 nucleotides matching TRBD1. Germline CDR1 reads SGHDT; CDR2 reads YYEEEE. Trimming removed 1 base from V and 4 bases from J; junction bases left unmatched: 0. The CDR3 is made up of 14 amino acids. This chain's CDR3 is CASSLTGGNEKLFF. CDR3 DNA sequence: TGTGCCAGCAGCTTGACAGGGGGTAATGAAAAACTGTTTTTT.

The CDR3 loop reads CASSQEVTGGQPQHF. CDR3 bases: TGTGCCAGCAGCCAAGAGGTTACAGGGGGTCAGCCCCAGCATTTT. The V gene is TRBV4-2, the J gene TRBJ1-5; 8 bases align to TRBD1. V shed 0 bases and J 6 bases; nucleotides not matched to a gene: 4. This CDR3 has 15 amino acids. Per germline, CDR1 LGHNA and CDR2 YNFKEQ.

The sample holds one count of this clone. This chain uses TRBV2 with TRBJ2-1, with a weak D call TRBD2 (5 bases). CDR1 is SNHLY and CDR2 is FYNNEI in the germline V gene. The CDR3 extends over 14 amino acids. The ends were cut back, 8 bases at V and 6 bases at J, with 17 bases in the middle. CDR3 residues: CASPLALDSNEQFF. DNA for the CDR3: TGTGCCAGCCCCCTAGCATTAGATAGCAATGAGCAGTTCTTC.

The genes are TRBV7-2 and TRBJ2-7, with D perhaps matching TRBD1 (6 bases). V lost 5 bases and J lost 2, with 13 bases in between. CDR1 SGHTA and CDR2 FQGNSA come from the germline V gene. The length of the CDR3 is 14 residues. The CDR3 loop is CASSPATGPYEQYF. CDR3 DNA sequence: TGTGCCAGCAGCCCCGCGACAGGCCCCTACGAGCAGTACTTC.

The gene calls are TRBV4-1 and TRBJ1-3; 7 bases align to TRBD1. V shed 2 bases, J shed 2 bases, and the junction held 6 bases outside the gene matches. The CDR3 consists of 16 residues. Germline CDR1 is MGHRA and CDR2 is YSYEKL. CDR3 loop: CASSQKDRKTGNTIYF. The CDR3 DNA sequence: TGCGCCAGCAGCCAAAAGGACAGGAAAACTGGAAACACCATATATTTT.

The chain combines TRBV5-5 with TRBJ1-1; no firm D call. CDR3 length: 14 residues. Germline CDR1 reads SGHKS; CDR2 reads YYEKEE (reference sequence). Deletions cut 4 bases from V and 2 bases from J, with 12 bases between. The CDR3 sequence: CASSPGAYNTEAFF. CDR3 DNA: TGTGCCAGCAGCCCCGGAGCCTACAACACTGAAGCTTTCTTT.

The J gene is TRBJ1-2, the V gene TRBV7-9, with D unresolved. The CDR3 totals 11 residues. V lost 8 bases and J lost 3, with 7 bases in between. Germline values: CDR1 SEHNR, CDR2 FQNEAQ (reference sequence). This CDR3 reads CASSRDYGYTF. For the CDR3, the DNA is TGTGCCAGCTCGAGGGACTATGGCTACACCTTC.

The V gene is TRBV3-1 (or the pseudogene TRBV3-2), the J gene TRBJ2-1; D unresolved. The germline V and J ends were trimmed by 4 bases and 10 bases, with 11 bases remaining between them. The CDR3 is 12 residues long. Germline CDR1 is LGHDT and CDR2 is YNNKEL (reference sequence). The CDR3 DNA follows: TGTGCCAGCAGCCCACATCTCAACGAGCAGTTCTTC. Translated: CASSPHLNEQFF.

This chain joins TRBV7-9 and TRBJ2-7; the D gene is possibly TRBD1 (5 bases). This CDR3 has 14 residues. From germline, CDR1 is SEHNR and CDR2 FQNEAQ (reference sequence). V lost 2 bases, J lost 3 bases, and 11 bases lay in between. DNA for the CDR3: TGTGCCAGCAGCTTAAAGGGGATGAACTACGAGCAGTACTTC. Translating gives CASSLKGMNYEQYF. The complete variable domain, with remaining parts taken from reference TRBV7-9 and TRBJ2-7, reads DTGVSQNPRHKITKRGQNVTFRCDPISEHNRLYWYRQTLGQGPEFLTYFQNEAQLEKSRLLSDRFSAERPKGSFSTLEIQRTEQGDSAMYLCASSLKGMNYEQYFGPGTRLTVT.

The V gene is TRBV27, the J gene TRBJ2-2; D assignment may be TRBD1 or TRBD2 (6 bases each). The CDR3 runs to 18 residues. The ends were cut back, 4 bases at V and 4 bases at J, with 22 bases in the middle. From germline, CDR1 is MNHEY and CDR2 SMNVEV (reference sequence). CDR3 bases: TGTGCCAGCAGTTCAATAACCCCCCGAGGGGGAGGCACCGGGGAGCTGTTTTTT. Its translation is CASSSITPRGGGTGELFF.

This clone has more than one count but fewer than ten. The V call is TRBV19, the J call TRBJ1-5; possible D gene TRBD1, 5 bases. Germline V gene sequence: CDR1 LNHDA, CDR2 SQIVND (reference sequence). This CDR3 comprises 15 residues. Trimming cost V 3 bases and J 2 bases, with 11 bases left between them. CDR3 residues: CASSMSGYGNQPQHF. In nucleotides, the CDR3 is TGTGCCAGTAGTATGTCAGGGTACGGCAATCAGCCCCAGCATTTT.

The genes are TRBV5-1 and TRBJ2-2; 7 bases line up with TRBD2. This CDR3 has 15 amino acids. V was clipped by 0 bases and J by 4 bases; unmatched bases: 3. Germline loops: CDR1 SGHRS, CDR2 YFSETQ. The CDR3 DNA follows: TGCGCCAGCAGCTTGGGACTAGCTGGCACCGGGGAGCTGTTTTTT. It encodes CASSLGLAGTGELFF.

The chain is built from TRBV7-2 and TRBJ1-6, with D possibly matching TRBD1 (6 bases). V lost 1 base and J lost 6, with 16 bases in between. Germline CDR1 SGHTA, CDR2 FQGNSA. The CDR3 is 17 amino acids. The CDR3 nucleotides are TGTGCCAGCAGCTTAGGCGCCAGGGGTTTCGTTAATTCACCCCTCCACTTT. Its protein is CASSLGARGFVNSPLHF.